Given below is one TCR beta chain in context. Its specificity is unknown. This CDR3 comprises 14 residues. CDR1 and CDR2 from the germline V gene are MNHEY and SVGAGI. V lost 5 bases and J 6 bases, leaving 14 bases between the germline ends. This specimen belongs to a study of cytomegalovirus exposure and HLA in healthy donors. Regarding the study as a whole: It was approximately 160 TCR beta chains that were listed as cytomegalovirus-associated. An analysis that was carried out later associated 16,000 or so TCR beta sequences with HLA alleles at 0.05 false discovery rate.

PCR employed 60 Vbeta and 13 Jbeta primers. Data came from immunoSEQ multiplex PCR; TCRdb stores just in-frame clones and leaves some out. Seen here are 150,000 to 200,000 clones, 83% observed once, and the top ten hold 4.1%. The chain carries TRBV6-5 and TRBJ2-4; D is possibly TRBD2 (6 bases). The sequence was collected from a man over 45 in good health and CMV-seropositive. The sequencing input was PBMCs. The CDR3 region has the DNA TGTGCCAGCAGTCTTTTCGGGGGTTCAAACATTCAGTACTTC. Translation gives CASSLFGGSNIQYF.